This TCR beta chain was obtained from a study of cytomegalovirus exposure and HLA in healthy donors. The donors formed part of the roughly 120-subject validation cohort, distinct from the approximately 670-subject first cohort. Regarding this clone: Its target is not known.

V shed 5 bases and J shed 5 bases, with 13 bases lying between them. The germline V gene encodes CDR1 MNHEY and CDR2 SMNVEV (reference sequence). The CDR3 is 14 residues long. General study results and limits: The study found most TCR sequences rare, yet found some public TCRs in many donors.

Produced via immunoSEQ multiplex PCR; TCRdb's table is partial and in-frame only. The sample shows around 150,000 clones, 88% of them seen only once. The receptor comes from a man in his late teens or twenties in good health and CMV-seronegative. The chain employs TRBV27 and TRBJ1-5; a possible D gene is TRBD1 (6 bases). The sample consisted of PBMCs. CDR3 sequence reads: CASSRQGIDQPQHF. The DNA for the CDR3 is TGTGCCAGCAGTCGGCAGGGGATCGATCAGCCCCAGCATTTT.